The entry below gives a single T cell receptor beta chain sequence along with its context. The target antigen is unknown. The V end was cut by 4 bases, the J end by 7 bases, with 15 bases between. The CDR3 is 14 amino acids. The V gene's germline CDR1 is SGHKS and CDR2 YYEKEE (reference sequence). 13 Jbeta primers and 60 Vbeta primers were used for the PCR. The table came from immunoSEQ multiplex PCR; TCRdb's copy has only in-frame clones and leaves some out. Of 150,000 to 200,000 clones in the sample, under 80% were seen once. This entry is derived from a study of cytomegalovirus exposure and HLA in healthy donors. Study conclusions and caveats: Reports state that TCR beta sequences accurately predicted most subjects' HLA-A and HLA-B alleles. In a later analysis, compared with equally common non-associated chains, HLA-associated beta chains were more expanded.

Sequenced input: PBMCs. The clonotype comes from a female donor in good health and CMV-seronegative. This chain joins TRBV5-5 and TRBJ1-5, with a tentative D call TRBD1 (6 bases). DNA of the CDR3: TGTGCCAGCAGCCTGGCCGGGGGGCGACAGCCCCAGCATTTT. This encodes CASSLAGGRQPQHF.